The clone carrying this TCR beta chain was found a few times. This sample stems from a study of blood T cell repertoires in COVID-19. Study in general: Whether acute or convalescent, the COVID-19 samples came from the United States, Italy and Spain.

Authors' processing steps: Nucleated cell counts were estimated from reference gene primer amplification. Libraries were prepared by immunoSEQ multiplex PCR; TCRdb keeps only in-frame clonotypes and omits some of them. The DNA gave D and trimming, while V, J and clone size come from that table. The sample comprises about 480,000 clones, approximately 88% of which are singletons, and about 8% rests with the top ten. While infection was still active, Seattle patients were enrolled and then followed longitudinally. V was cut by 0 bases and J by 4 bases, with 14 bases left in between. Germline CDR1 and CDR2: SGHNT and YYREEE (reference sequence). The CDR3 consists of 17 residues.

Input material: peripheral blood. The receptor was isolated from a woman aged 50 to 65 with COVID-19, enrolled during active disease. The V call is TRBV5-4, the J call TRBJ2-6; D possibly corresponds to TRBD1 (6 bases). CDR3 coding DNA: TGTGCCAGCAGCTTGGACAGGGTAGATGCCGGGGCCAACGTCCTGACTTTC. Protein product: CASSLDRVDAGANVLTF.